The T cell receptor (beta chain) described here comes from a study of T cell responses to AZD1222 COVID-19 vaccine (dated by TCRdb to the early 2020s). For the wider study: Because spike-specific TCR depth and breadth did not differ between the two schedules, AZD1222 recipients who got a second dose at roughly 4 weeks were pooled with those who got a second dose at roughly 12 weeks. TCR sequencing covered 233 trial participants: 207 given two doses of AZD1222 and 26 given two doses of MenACWY control vaccine. Trial participants were enrolled by age into subgroups of 18-55, 56-69 and 70-plus years, and about 150, 27 and 61 TCR-sequenced participants, respectively, were included in these subgroups.

The CDR3 numbers 12 residues from cysteine through phenylalanine. Just CDR3 DNA is preserved here, 36 bases in frame from base 1. The CDR1 and CDR2 encoded by the germline V gene (reference sequence) are GTSNPN and SVGIG. Trimming costs V 1 base and J 7 bases, and their ends lie 10 bases apart. The CDR3 regions of human TCRbeta chains were analyzed by immunosequencing. In the original analysis: TCRs in the repertoires were compared against a reference library of SARS-CoV-2-specific TCRs that had been generated with the MIRA antigen-specificity platform. Breadth meant the fraction of unique TCRs that were SARS-CoV-2-associated, whereas depth meant the fraction of total T cells that were SARS-CoV-2-associated. Using the MIRA data, each spike-specific TCR was assigned both to the spike region to which the TCR was reactive and to a CD4 or CD8 class. Log10-transformed breadth and depth values were compared by one-way ANOVA with Sidak's multiple comparisons tests. The table comes from immuneACCESS by way of TCRdb, which keeps in-frame sequences with V and J called. Part of the clones is missing from these tables; in studies checked, under half for an unresolved V gene and the rest for unknown reasons. That table gives V, J and clone size, and the DNA gave D and trimming. Counted in this sample were more than 95,000 clones; around 89% of them appeared once. Of the sample, roughly a sixth is held by the ten largest clones.

The time point label for this specimen denotes: baseline before first vaccination. The vaccinee samples were drawn from two UK trials, COV001 and COV002, one of which was a single-blind randomized controlled phase 2/3 trial testing AZD1222 (ChAdOx1 nCoV-19) in healthy adults. For TCRbeta chain sequencing, PBMC samples were collected from trial participants at day 0 and at day 28 after the second dose. Of note for this clone: Which antigen it targets is not known. No per-base quality is available; no much larger clone lies one base away.

The investigation overall reported the following: Nearly half of unique spike-specific TCRs reportedly recognized epitopes outside regions mutated in the B.1.351 and B.1.1.7 variants. Spike-specific TCR breadth and depth rose significantly after two AZD1222 doses compared with day 0 and with MenACWY recipients. Conclusions about previously exposed vaccinees are limited, since just a handful of AZD1222 recipients were seropositive for SARS-CoV-2 at baseline. Participants were mostly white British and included more females than males, and it was suggested by the authors that clonal diversity may have been underestimated. The 56-69-year group was small, and its depth increase did not reach significance, likely because of low power. No day 14 peak-response samples were available, so repertoires were characterized only after the peak T cell response. CD4 TCRs associated with the vaccine covered the entire spike protein, and the dominant responses were in regions 160-218 and 743-854.

This clonotype originated in an adult in good health. Sequenced here: peripheral blood, sampled on day 0 of AZD1222 vaccination. This chain joins TRBV30 to TRBJ1-2, with a tentative D gene TRBD1 over 6 matching bases. The encoded CDR3 is CAWSGGRTGYTF. The DNA sequence reads TGTGCCTGGAGTGGGGGGCGAACTGGCTACACCTTC.